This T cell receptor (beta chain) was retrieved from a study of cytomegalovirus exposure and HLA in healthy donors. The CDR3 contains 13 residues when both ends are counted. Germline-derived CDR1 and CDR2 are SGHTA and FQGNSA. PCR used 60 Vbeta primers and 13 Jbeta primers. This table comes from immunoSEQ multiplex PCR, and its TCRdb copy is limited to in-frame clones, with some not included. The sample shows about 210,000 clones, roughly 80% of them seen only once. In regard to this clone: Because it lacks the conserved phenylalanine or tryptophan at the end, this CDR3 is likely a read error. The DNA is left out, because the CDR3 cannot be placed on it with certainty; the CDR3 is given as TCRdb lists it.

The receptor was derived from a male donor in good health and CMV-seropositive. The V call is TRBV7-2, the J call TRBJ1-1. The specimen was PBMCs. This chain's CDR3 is CASSSIRVSPTRL.